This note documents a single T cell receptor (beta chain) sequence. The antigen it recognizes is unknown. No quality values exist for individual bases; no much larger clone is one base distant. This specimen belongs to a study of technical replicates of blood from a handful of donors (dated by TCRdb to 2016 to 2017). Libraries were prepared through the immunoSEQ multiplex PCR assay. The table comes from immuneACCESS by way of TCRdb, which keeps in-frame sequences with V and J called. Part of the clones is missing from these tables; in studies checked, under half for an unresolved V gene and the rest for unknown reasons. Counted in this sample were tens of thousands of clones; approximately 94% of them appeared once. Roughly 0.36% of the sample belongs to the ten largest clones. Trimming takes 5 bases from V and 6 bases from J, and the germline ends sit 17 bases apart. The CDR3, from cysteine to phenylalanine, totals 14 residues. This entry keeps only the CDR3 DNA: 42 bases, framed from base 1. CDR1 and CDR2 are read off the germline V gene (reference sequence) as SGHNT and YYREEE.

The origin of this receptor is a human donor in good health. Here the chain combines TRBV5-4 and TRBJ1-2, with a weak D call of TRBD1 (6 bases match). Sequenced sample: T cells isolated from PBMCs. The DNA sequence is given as TGTGCCAGCAGACCCCCAGGGGCGAAGAATGGCTACACCTTC. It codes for CASRPPGAKNGYTF.